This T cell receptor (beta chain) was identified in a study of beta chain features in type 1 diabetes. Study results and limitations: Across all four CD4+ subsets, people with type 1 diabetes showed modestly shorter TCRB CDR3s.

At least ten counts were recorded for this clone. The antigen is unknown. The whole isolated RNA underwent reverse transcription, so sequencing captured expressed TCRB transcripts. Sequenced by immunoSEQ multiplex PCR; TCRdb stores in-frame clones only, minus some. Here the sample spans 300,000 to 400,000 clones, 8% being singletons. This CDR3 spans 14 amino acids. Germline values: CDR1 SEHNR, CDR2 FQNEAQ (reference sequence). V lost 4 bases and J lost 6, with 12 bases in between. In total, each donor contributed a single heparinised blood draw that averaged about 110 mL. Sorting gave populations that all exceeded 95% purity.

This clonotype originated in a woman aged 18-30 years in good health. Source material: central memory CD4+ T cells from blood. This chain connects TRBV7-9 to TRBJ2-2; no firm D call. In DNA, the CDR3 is TGTGCCAGCAGCTGGGAAACCGCGGCCGGGGAGCTGTTTTTT. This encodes CASSWETAAGELFF.